The clone carrying this TCR beta chain was counted at least ten times. No antigen is known for it. The entry originates in a study of T cells in Graves' hyperthyroidism and ophthalmopathy. Per the germline V gene, CDR1 is MNHEY and CDR2 is SVGEGT. V was clipped by 4 bases and J by 6 bases; unmatched bases: 16. The CDR3 is made up of 18 amino acids. Amplification targeted TCR beta CDR3 regions from RNA transcripts. The HTBI primer set drove a first-round RT-PCR of the TCR CDR3. TCRdb ran MiXCR on the multiplex PCR reads and lists one entry per CDR3 protein. This table holds about 560,000 distinct CDR3 sequences, over 15% found once. Broader study findings: Classification by a 13 V-J model distinguished ophthalmopathy from stable hyperthyroidism. Among clonotypes expanded in thyroid above 0.001, most were also found in blood.

Hyperthyroidism of Graves' type that showed no ophthalmopathy progression within 18 months was stable. Clinicians diagnosed patients from clinical symptoms, serum thyroxine and TRAb, thyroid ultrasound and orbital computed tomography. This TCR was sampled from a woman aged 18-29 years with Graves' hyperthyroidism. The V call is TRBV6-2 or TRBV6-3, the J call TRBJ2-7; TRBD2 matches at 12 bases. Sequencing input: blood. This CDR3 is CASSSRPKTSGSYGEQYF. The CDR3 region has the DNA TGTGCCAGCAGTTCACGCCCAAAGACTAGCGGGAGTTACGGCGAGCAGTACTTC.